The 3 T cell receptor beta chains reported below all come from one sample, sequenced in a study of T-cell reconstitution after alpha-beta-depleted transplantation in children. Using unique molecular identifiers, the investigators prepared the TCRbeta library. TCRdb independently ran MiXCR on the PCR reads; one entry per CDR3 protein. This table has just under 350,000 distinct CDR3 sequences, about 17% appearing once. The starting material was PBMCs, mostly from graft donor cells, obtained 360 days after TCRalphabeta/CD19-depleted stem cell transplant. The receptors shown here come from a male patient under 10 years old who had a stem cell transplant for acute lymphoblastic leukemia, so the T cells may come from the graft donor.

The chain carries TRBV7-3 and TRBJ2-1, with 14 bases aligning to TRBD2. CDR1 and CDR2 from the germline V gene are SGHTA and FQGTGA. Germline trimming cut 1 base from V and 8 bases from J; bases unmatched to any gene: 16. The CDR3 spans 20 residues. The CDR3 reads CASSLRDEGWGLAGAYEQFF. The CDR3 nucleotides read TGTGCCAGCAGCTTAAGAGATGAGGGGTGGGGACTAGCGGGAGCCTATGAGCAGTTCTTC.

The chain combines TRBV12-3 or TRBV12-4 with TRBJ1-5, with 10 bases fitting TRBD1. Losses at the gene ends were 7 bases for V and 4 bases for J; bases not matched to a gene: 13. The CDR3 loop spans 17 amino acids. The CDR3 nucleotides read TGTGCCAGCACCCTAGGACAGGGGGAAAAGGGTAATCAGCCCCAGCATTTT. Its protein is CASTLGQGEKGNQPQHF.

This chain uses TRBV10-3 with TRBJ2-6; 7 bases agree with TRBD2. This CDR3 spans 14 amino acids. CDR1 and CDR2 (germline): ENHRY, SYGVKD. V lost 3 bases to trimming and J lost 8 bases; unmatched junction nucleotides: 4. The CDR3 spells CAISDKGLSNVLTF. CDR3 nucleotides: TGTGCCATCAGTGACAAGGGACTATCCAACGTCCTGACTTTC.